The T cell receptor beta chain described here comes from a study of CD8+ T cells in alopecia areata. Study-level background: Those patients who were treated received oral tofacitinib, which was given at 5 to 10 mg twice daily for moderate-to-severe alopecia areata. Study-level results: Scalp specimens additionally yield sequences from normal skin's resident alphabeta T cells.

In each case, RNA was isolated and then reverse transcribed into cDNA as the sequencing template. The method was immunoSEQ multiplex PCR; TCRdb's version includes in-frame clones alone and lacks a portion of them. The sample yields about 97,000 clones, 41% seen once. The V gene's germline CDR1 is SGHTA and CDR2 FQGNSA. The CDR3 is made up of 17 amino acids. Trimming cost V 5 bases and J 1 base, with 19 bases left between them. This clone was seen just once. What it binds is unknown. This TCR was recovered from a human donor with alopecia areata. Sequencing was carried out using CD4+ T cells sorted from blood. V and J are TRBV7-2 and TRBJ2-3; D is uncertain. CDR3 amino acids: CASSLKSSPGRTDTQYF. CDR3 DNA sequence: TGTGCCAGCAGCCTCAAGAGTTCCCCCGGGCGCACAGATACGCAGTATTTT. Based on the CDR3 plus reference TRBV7-2 and TRBJ2-3, the full variable domain is GAGVSQSPSNKVTEKGKDVELRCDPISGHTALYWYRQSLGQGLEFLIYFQGNSAPDKSGLPSDRFSAERTGGSVSTLTIQRTQQEDSAVYLCASSLKSSPGRTDTQYFGPGTRLTVL.